Here is one T cell receptor (beta chain) with its context. Clones were sequenced by immunoSEQ multiplex PCR, and TCRdb holds only the in-frame ones, with some missing. This sample has some 120,000 clones, with 75% to 90% found just once. The sample is drawn from a study of blood T cell repertoires in COVID-19. CDR3 length: 15 amino acids. J lost 4 bases, V lost 7 bases, and 7 bases had no gene match. Germline V gene sequence: CDR1 ENHRY, CDR2 SYGVKD. This chain links TRBV10-3 with TRBJ1-2; 12 positions match TRBD1. The sample was peripheral blood. This TCR was recovered from a man between 65 and 85 years old with acute or convalescent COVID-19. The CDR3 DNA follows: TGTGCCATCAACCCGGGACAGGGGGCTGGCTATGGCTACACCTTC. Translated, it gives CAINPGQGAGYGYTF.